This T cell receptor (beta chain) was found in a study of cytomegalovirus exposure and HLA in healthy donors. Study outcomes and limitations: TCR sequences were mostly rare, though some public TCRs occurred in many donors. Associated with cytomegalovirus, according to the listing, were 164 TCR beta chains. It was confirmed in vitro that a few of the CMV-associated chains were specific for CMV antigens.

Regarding this clone: The antigen is not known.

Assay: immunoSEQ multiplex PCR; the TCRdb copy retains only in-frame clones and omits some. Of more than 100,000 clones listed, over 75% are singletons. Losses at the gene ends were 6 bases for V and 3 bases for J; bases not matched to a gene: 6. Germline V CDR1 and CDR2: LNHDA, SQIVND (reference sequence). The CDR3 consists of 14 residues. V and J are TRBV19 and TRBJ2-5; 8 bases line up with TRBD1. The sample comprised PBMCs. This receptor was taken from a woman under 30 in good health and CMV-seropositive. In DNA form, the CDR3 reads TGTGCCAGTAGGAGGACAGGGCTGGAAGAGACCCAGTACTTC. Its translation: CASRRTGLEETQYF.